The 18 T cell receptor beta chains given below trace back to one sample, sequenced in a study of blood T cell repertoires in COVID-19. Profiled with immunoSEQ multiplex PCR; TCRdb holds only in-frame clones, not every one. Of about 69,000 clones listed, almost 90% are singletons. Material for sequencing was peripheral blood. The receptors stem from a man aged 50-60 years with acute or convalescent COVID-19.

The chain employs TRBV19 and TRBJ2-1; 8 bases are a match to TRBD1. Germline V gene lookup returns CDR1 LNHDA and CDR2 SQIVND (reference sequence). Losses at the gene ends were 5 bases for V and 2 bases for J; bases not matched to a gene: 2. The length of the CDR3 is 14 residues. The CDR3 nucleotides are TGTGCCAGTAGTTTGGACAGGGCCTACAATGAGCAGTTCTTC. Protein sequence: CASSLDRAYNEQFF.

V and J are TRBV4-3 and TRBJ1-2; D perhaps matches TRBD1 (6 bases). Germline assignment: CDR1 LGHNA and CDR2 YSLEER. This CDR3 has 14 amino acids. V shed 7 bases and J shed 0 bases, with 12 bases lying between them. Here the CDR3 reads CASKRTETNYGYTF. In nucleotides, the CDR3 is TGCGCCAGCAAGAGGACAGAGACTAACTATGGCTACACCTTC.

This chain uses TRBV6-5 with TRBJ1-2, with D possibly TRBD1 on 5 matching bases. V gave up 2 bases and J gave up 7 bases, with 17 bases separating them. Germline V lookup: CDR1 MNHEY, CDR2 SVGAGI. The CDR3 sequence is 15 residues long. DNA for the CDR3: TGTGCCAGCAGTTACAATCTGGGCCAGGGTGGTGGCTACACCTTC. Protein: CASSYNLGQGGGYTF.

The chain links TRBV5-1 to TRBJ2-7, with D possibly TRBD1 on 6 matching bases. In germline, CDR1 is SGHRS, CDR2 YFSETQ. The CDR3 loop spans 14 amino acids. V lost 4 bases to trimming and J lost 4 bases, with 15 bases between them. The CDR3 nucleotides read TGCGCCAGCAGCCTCCAAGGACAGCGGTACGAGCAGTACTTC. Amino acids: CASSLQGQRYEQYF.

This clone was found a few times. In nucleotides, the CDR3 is TGTGCCAGCAGCCAAGGTAGGGGGCGCGGCACTGAAGCTTTCTTT. Translation gives CASSQGRGRGTEAFF. The rearrangement uses TRBV3-1 (or the pseudogene TRBV3-2) and TRBJ1-1; 7 nucleotides line up with TRBD1. CDR1 LGHDT and CDR2 YNNKEL come from the germline V gene (reference sequence). The CDR3 is made up of 15 amino acids. J lost 4 bases, V lost 1 base, and 6 bases had no gene match.

The V call is TRBV4-1, the J call TRBJ2-1, with TRBD2 matching over 7 bases. Germline V gene lookup returns CDR1 MGHRA and CDR2 YSYEKL. CDR3 length: 15 amino acids. V shed 4 bases and J 2 bases; nucleotides not matched to a gene: 5. The CDR3 reads CASSPVGLAYNEQFF. CDR3 DNA sequence: TGCGCCAGCAGCCCAGTAGGACTAGCCTACAATGAGCAGTTCTTC.

This rearrangement joins TRBV30 to TRBJ1-1; D call uncertain. This CDR3 contains 14 residues. The ends were cut back, 0 bases at V and 3 bases at J, with 11 bases in the middle. Germline CDR1 GTSNPN, CDR2 SVGIG (reference sequence). The CDR3 DNA sequence: TGTGCCTGGAGTGTAGCATTCCGGGACACTGAAGCTTTCTTT. Translation: CAWSVAFRDTEAFF.

The V gene is TRBV24-1, the J gene TRBJ2-7; 12 nucleotides line up with TRBD2. The CDR3 totals 19 residues. The V gene end was trimmed by 7 bases and the J gene end by 4 bases; junction bases not matched to a gene: 19. CDR1 and CDR2 from the germline V gene are KGHDR and SFDVKD. CDR3 bases: TGTGCCACCAGGACAGACACCGGGACTAGCGGGTGCGGGGGGTACGAGCAGTACTTC. Amino acid sequence: CATRTDTGTSGCGGYEQYF.

The chain links TRBV4-3 to TRBJ2-5, with a tentative D call TRBD2 (5 bases). CDR3 length: 14 amino acids. CDR1 LGHNA and CDR2 YSLEER come from the germline V gene. The V end lost 5 bases, the J end lost 5 bases, and 15 bases lay between the germline ends. The CDR3 sequence is CASSFLGSSETQYF. In nucleotides, the CDR3 is TGCGCCAGCAGCTTTCTAGGCTCTAGCGAGACCCAGTACTTC.

This chain joins TRBV27 and TRBJ1-5; D possibly corresponds to TRBD1 (5 bases). Trimming removed 8 bases from V and 1 base from J, with 9 bases in between. Germline assignment: CDR1 MNHEY and CDR2 SMNVEV (reference sequence). The CDR3 length is 13 residues. The CDR3 spells CASADRSNQPQHF. CDR3 sequence (DNA): TGTGCCAGCGCTGACAGAAGCAATCAGCCCCAGCATTTT.

The rearrangement links TRBV9 to TRBJ1-2; D ambiguous. CDR3 length: 12 amino acids. Germline CDR1 SGDLS, CDR2 YYNGEE. The V gene lost 0 bases and the J gene lost 4 bases, with 4 bases spanning the gap. CDR3 DNA: TGTGCCAGCAGCGTAGGAGGCTATGGCTACACCTTC. Translated: CASSVGGYGYTF.

This clone appeared a single time. In nucleotides, the CDR3 is TGTGCCAGCAGCCCACTGACGGGTGAGAACACTGAAGCTTTCTTT. Translated: CASSPLTGENTEAFF. The gene calls are TRBV7-2 and TRBJ1-1; D unresolved. Trimming shortened V by 5 bases and J by 1 base, and 14 bases separated the two germline ends. There are 15 residues in the CDR3. Germline V lookup: CDR1 SGHTA, CDR2 FQGNSA.

The CDR3 spells CASSRTPGQGAVEAFF. The DNA of the CDR3 is TGTGCCAGCAGCCGAACACCGGGACAGGGGGCAGTTGAAGCTTTCTTT. V is TRBV27 and J is TRBJ1-1; 12 bases are shared with TRBD1. V shed 6 bases, J shed 7 bases, and the junction held 12 bases outside the gene matches. Germline CDR1 reads MNHEY; CDR2 reads SMNVEV (reference sequence). This CDR3 region has 16 residues.

The rearrangement links TRBV5-1 to TRBJ1-1, with 7 positions matching TRBD1. The CDR3 covers 15 residues. Trimming removed 5 bases from V and 0 bases from J; junction bases left unmatched: 7. The germline CDR1 and CDR2 sequences are SGHRS and YFSETQ. The CDR3, as DNA: TGCGCCAGCAGGGCGGCAGGGGGGCTGAACACTGAAGCTTTCTTT. As protein: CASRAAGGLNTEAFF.

CDR3 sequence reads: CASSQDRGTGELFF. Written as DNA, the CDR3 is TGTGCCAGCAGCCAAGATCGGGGCACCGGGGAGCTGTTTTTT. The V and J genes are TRBV3-1 (or the pseudogene TRBV3-2) and TRBJ2-2; D might be TRBD2 (5 bases). V was trimmed by 0 bases and J by 4 bases, leaving 6 bases between them. The CDR3 runs to 14 residues. Germline CDR1 LGHDT, CDR2 YNNKEL (reference sequence).

The J gene is TRBJ2-5, the V gene TRBV12-5; 7 bases are a match to TRBD1. The CDR3 runs 13 residues. Germline CDR1 is LGHNT and CDR2 is FRNRAP. V shed 7 bases, J shed 2 bases, and the junction held 4 bases outside the gene matches. The CDR3 sequence is CASVPGQQETQYF. Written as DNA, the CDR3 is TGTGCTAGTGTCCCGGGACAGCAAGAGACCCAGTACTTC.

CDR3 in DNA: TGTGCCAGCAGCCGCGACCTCCGGGACAGGGACGCGGAGACCCAGTACTTC. It specifies CASSRDLRDRDAETQYF. This chain connects TRBV3-1 (or the pseudogene TRBV3-2) to TRBJ2-5, with 9 bases fitting TRBD1. J was trimmed by 5 bases and V by 4 bases; bases with no gene match: 14. Germline loops: CDR1 LGHDT, CDR2 YNNKEL (reference sequence). This CDR3 spans 17 amino acids.

The chain links TRBV6-5 to TRBJ1-1, with TRBD1 matching 7 bases. Losses at the gene ends were 6 bases for V and 3 bases for J; bases not matched to a gene: 7. The CDR3 is 14 amino acids. Germline V gene lookup returns CDR1 MNHEY and CDR2 SVGAGI. The CDR3 sequence is CASRPGDSHTEAFF. CDR3 DNA sequence: TGTGCCAGCAGACCCGGGGACAGCCACACTGAAGCTTTCTTT.